The 22 T cell receptor beta chains presented below share a single source sample, sequenced in a study of regulatory and conventional T cells in RAG deficiency. Clones were read by immunoSEQ multiplex PCR, and TCRdb kept only the in-frame ones, dropping some. The table has around 29,000 clones, over 90% seen once. Blood CD4+ CD25-low CD127-high conventional T cells supplied the genomic DNA template. These data also formed part of another study, on regulatory T cells. Per that study: The PCR used 52 TRBV and 13 TRBJ primers.

Sequencing used CD25- CD4+ T cells sorted from blood. All receptors derive from a human donor in good health.

The chain has TRBV10-3 and TRBJ2-7; D perhaps matches TRBD2 (8 bases). The CDR3 is made up of 15 amino acids. With 0 bases removed from V and 5 bases from J, the gap between germline ends came to 14 bases. The germline gives CDR1 ENHRY, CDR2 SYGVKD. In nucleotides, the CDR3 is TGTGCCATCAGTGAGTCCCGGGAGGGGGCCAACGAGCAGTACTTC. This codes for CAISESREGANEQYF.

The chain recombines TRBV7-2 with TRBJ2-5, with 9 positions matching TRBD1. This CDR3 is built from 17 residues. V shed 5 bases and J 0 bases; nucleotides not matched to a gene: 10. Germline CDR1 is SGHTA and CDR2 is FQGNSA. The CDR3 loop is CASSPRWDRANQETQYF. The CDR3 nucleotides read TGTGCCAGCAGCCCCCGGTGGGACAGGGCTAACCAAGAGACCCAGTACTTC.

This chain joins TRBV13 and TRBJ1-4, with 8 nucleotides matching TRBD1. The CDR3 has 15 residues. The V gene end was trimmed by 6 bases and the J gene end by 6 bases; junction bases not matched to a gene: 9. Germline CDR1 reads PRHDT; CDR2 reads FYEKMQ (reference sequence). Here the CDR3 DNA reads TGTGCCAGCAGACGTTCTCGGACAGGGCATGAAAAACTGTTTTTT. This gives the protein CASRRSRTGHEKLFF.

Regarding this clone: The junction shows a germline mismatch at one end, possibly a read error. This chain joins TRBV9 and TRBJ2-3; 8 positions agree with TRBD2. This CDR3 is built from 15 residues. Germline V gene data show CDR1 as SGDLS and CDR2 as YYNGEE. The CDR3 coding sequence is TGTGCCAGCACCGTACGGGGGGGCGGGACAGATACGCAGTATTTT. Residues: CASTVRGGGTDTQYF.

The chain combines TRBV6-5 with TRBJ1-5; D not resolved. Germline-derived CDR1 and CDR2 are MNHEY and SVGAGI. Between the trimmed V and J ends, which lost 2 bases and 2 bases, there was a span of 7 bases. The CDR3 length is 14 residues. CDR3 protein: CASSYGSGNQPQHF. CDR3 DNA: TGTGCCAGCAGTTACGGCAGCGGCAATCAGCCCCAGCATTTT.

The rearrangement links TRBV6-1 to TRBJ1-4, with D possibly TRBD1 on 6 matching bases. The V end lost 7 bases, the J end lost 3 bases, and 15 bases lay between the germline ends. The CDR3 covers 15 residues. The V gene's germline CDR1 is MNHNS and CDR2 SASEGT. CDR3 residues: CASTIQGNSNEKLFF. In nucleotides, the CDR3 is TGTGCCAGCACCATTCAGGGGAACTCTAATGAAAAACTGTTTTTT.

This clone turned up a few times. The gene calls are TRBV19 and TRBJ2-2; D gene uncertain. The germline CDR1 and CDR2 sequences are LNHDA and SQIVND (reference sequence). The CDR3 spans 15 residues. Trimming took 3 bases from V and 2 from J, leaving 10 bases between them. The CDR3 nucleotides read TGTGCCAGTAGTATGTGGGCCCCTAACACCGGGGAGCTGTTTTTT. It translates to CASSMWAPNTGELFF.

The genes are TRBV27 and TRBJ2-2; 7 nucleotides align to TRBD1. The CDR3 is made up of 16 amino acids. Germline values: CDR1 MNHEY, CDR2 SMNVEV (reference sequence). The V and J ends lost 5 bases and 7 bases, in that order; junction bases with no gene match: 13. CDR3 protein: CASSALLTGSGGELFF. In DNA form, the CDR3 reads TGTGCCAGCAGTGCCCTATTGACAGGGTCGGGCGGGGAGCTGTTTTTT.

The chain carries TRBV28 and TRBJ2-7, with TRBD1 identical over 8 bases. The germline V gene has CDR1 MDHEN and CDR2 SYDVKM. V was pared by 6 bases and J by 9 bases, with 19 bases of the junction left unmatched. The CDR3 is made up of 16 amino acids. DNA for the CDR3: TGTGCCAGCAGCCCAAGGGGCCAGGGGGCGCGTCCACGGCAGTACTTC. Protein product: CASSPRGQGARPRQYF.

The chain is built from TRBV6-1 and TRBJ1-2; TRBD1 is a possible D gene (5 bases). Germline loops: CDR1 MNHNS, CDR2 SASEGT. Between the trimmed V and J ends, which lost 1 base and 5 bases, there was a span of 14 bases. This CDR3 is built from 15 residues. The CDR3 DNA reads TGTGCCAGCAGTGAAGGCCCTGGGGGAGGGTATGGCTACACCTTC. Encoded protein: CASSEGPGGGYGYTF.

The CDR3 reads CASRLRRGYEQYF. DNA of the CDR3: TGTGCCAGCAGGCTTAGGAGGGGCTACGAGCAGTACTTC. The chain joins TRBV2 to TRBJ2-7; the D gene is possibly TRBD2 (6 bases). CDR1 and CDR2 from the germline V gene are SNHLY and FYNNEI. This CDR3 is built from 13 residues. V lost 6 bases, J lost 3 bases, and 12 bases lay in between. Full variable domain (missing parts from reference TRBV2 and TRBJ2-7): EPEVTQTPSHQVTQMGQEVILRCVPISNHLYFYWYRQILGQKVEFLVSFYNNEISEKSEIFDDQFSVERPDGSNFTLKIRSTKLEDSAMYFCASRLRRGYEQYFGPGTRLTVT.

J is TRBJ1-2 and V is TRBV7-2; D gene uncertain. This CDR3 is 13 amino acids long. Trimming removed 5 bases from V and 3 bases from J, with 10 bases in between. CDR1 and CDR2 (germline): SGHTA, FQGNSA. DNA for the CDR3: TGTGCCAGCAGCCCCGACGGGTACTATGGCTACACCTTC. This sequence encodes CASSPDGYYGYTF. Supplemented by reference TRBV7-2 and TRBJ1-2, the full variable domain reads GAGVSQSPSNKVTEKGKDVELRCDPISGHTALYWYRQSLGQGLEFLIYFQGNSAPDKSGLPSDRFSAERTGGSVSTLTIQRTQQEDSAVYLCASSPDGYYGYTFGSGTRLTVV.

The chain joins TRBV19 to TRBJ1-2, with 8 nucleotides matching TRBD1. V shed 4 bases, J shed 0 bases, and the junction held 10 bases outside the gene matches. There are 17 residues in the CDR3. Looked up from germline, CDR1 is LNHDA and CDR2 is SQIVND (reference sequence). The CDR3 loop is CASSTSGTGPANYGYTF. CDR3 nucleotide sequence: TGTGCCAGTAGTACTTCCGGGACAGGCCCAGCTAACTATGGCTACACCTTC.

The J gene is TRBJ2-3, the V gene TRBV5-1, with D possibly matching TRBD2 (6 bases). V lost 0 bases, J lost 1 base, and 12 bases lay in between. The CDR3 contains 16 residues. From germline, CDR1 is SGHRS and CDR2 YFSETQ. This chain's CDR3 is CASSLVGREGTDTQYF. The CDR3 DNA is TGCGCCAGCAGCTTGGTCGGGCGGGAAGGCACAGATACGCAGTATTTT.

The V and J genes are TRBV2 and TRBJ1-2; no reliable D call. Germline V gene sequence: CDR1 SNHLY, CDR2 FYNNEI. The V and J ends lost 5 bases and 3 bases respectively, with 16 bases between them. The CDR3 sequence is 15 residues long. This chain's CDR3 is CASSKEPRIDYGYTF. DNA for the CDR3: TGTGCCAGCAGTAAGGAACCCAGGATCGACTATGGCTACACCTTC. Together with reference TRBV2 and TRBJ1-2, the CDR3 gives the full variable domain: EPEVTQTPSHQVTQMGQEVILRCVPISNHLYFYWYRQILGQKVEFLVSFYNNEISEKSEIFDDQFSVERPDGSNFTLKIRSTKLEDSAMYFCASSKEPRIDYGYTFGSGTRLTVV.

The chain is built from TRBV18 and TRBJ2-7, with D possibly matching TRBD2 (5 bases). Trimming removed 1 base from V and 7 bases from J, with 14 bases in between. Germline V gene data show CDR1 as KGHSH and CDR2 as LQKENI. This CDR3 contains 14 residues. The CDR3 loop is CASSPLFLPGEQYF. The DNA for the CDR3 is TGTGCCAGCTCACCACTTTTCCTGCCGGGGGAGCAGTACTTC.

The chain links TRBV7-6 to TRBJ2-3; tentatively, D is TRBD2 (6 bases). Germline CDR1 is SGHVS and CDR2 is FNYEAQ. The CDR3 runs 15 residues. The V end lost 5 bases, the J end lost 0 bases, and 12 bases lay between the germline ends. The CDR3 region is CASSLGTLSTDTQYF. For the CDR3, the DNA is TGTGCCAGCAGCCTAGGGACTCTGAGCACAGATACGCAGTATTTT.

This rearrangement joins TRBV5-1 to TRBJ2-1; TRBD1 agrees at 7 bases. The CDR3 length is 15 residues. The V and J ends lost 0 bases and 8 bases, in that order; junction bases with no gene match: 8. From germline, CDR1 is SGHRS and CDR2 YFSETQ. The CDR3 is CASSLVTGVRDEQFF. As DNA, the CDR3 is TGCGCCAGCAGCTTGGTAACAGGGGTTAGGGATGAGCAGTTCTTC.

This clone occurred once. The V and J genes are TRBV5-1 and TRBJ2-5; TRBD2 matches 11 bases. There are 16 residues in the CDR3. The trim removed 1 base at V and 1 base at J, leaving 3 bases unmatched. Germline V gives CDR1 SGHRS, CDR2 YFSETQ. The CDR3 bases are TGCGCCAGCAGCTTGAGACTAGCGGGGACCCAAGAGACCCAGTACTTC. Its protein is CASSLRLAGTQETQYF. The whole variable domain, remainder taken from reference TRBV5-1 and TRBJ2-5, is KAGVTQTPRYLIKTRGQQVTLSCSPISGHRSVSWYQQTPGQGLQFLFEYFSETQRNKGNFPGRFSGRQFSNSRSEMNVSTLELGDSALYLCASSLRLAGTQETQYFGPGTRLLVL.

This clone was observed a single time. This chain uses TRBV7-3 with TRBJ2-1; 11 bases map to TRBD1. The germline V gene encodes CDR1 SGHTA and CDR2 FQGTGA. Trimming cost V 3 bases and J 8 bases; bases outside gene matches: 9. This CDR3 is 16 amino acids long. The CDR3 sequence: CASSFTGTGGTYEQFF. CDR3 DNA: TGTGCCAGCAGCTTCACCGGGACAGGGGGTACCTATGAGCAGTTCTTC.

V and J are TRBV28 and TRBJ2-7; possible D gene TRBD2, 7 bases. The CDR3 contains 16 residues. V shed 6 bases and J shed 3 bases, with 21 bases lying between them. The V gene's germline CDR1 is MDHEN and CDR2 SYDVKM. The CDR3 loop is CASSLHRAGDYYEQYF. In nucleotides, the CDR3 is TGTGCCAGCAGCCTCCATAGGGCAGGGGACTACTACGAGCAGTACTTC.

A note on this clone: Sequence at one end of the junction differs from germline and may be a read error. The sample carries other DNA sequences with the same CDR3. The rearrangement uses TRBV10-3 and TRBJ1-1; 9 bases line up with TRBD1. The CDR3 is 15 residues long. Germline CDR1 ENHRY, CDR2 SYGVKD. Here the CDR3 reads CAINDHGTGLTEAFF. The CDR3 bases are TGTGCCATCAACGACCACGGGACAGGGCTGACTGAAGCTTTCTTC.